This T cell receptor (beta chain) was identified in a study of blood T cell repertoires in COVID-19. In the authors' workflow: Cell counts per sample came from amplifying reference gene primers. Profiling relied on immunoSEQ multiplex PCR, and the TCRdb table lists in-frame clones only, not all of them. V and J calls and clone size are as listed in that table; D and trimming were resolved from the DNA. The sample has about 270,000 clones, 65% to 90% seen once; the top ten hold 15% to 17%. This CDR3 has 14 residues. The V gene's germline CDR1 is SGHRS and CDR2 YFSETQ. V lost 7 bases and J lost 0, with 12 bases in between.

Sequences were obtained from PBMCs or T cells enriched from blood (not recorded which). The clonotype comes from a man younger than 35 who had recovered from COVID-19. V usage is TRBV5-1 and J usage is TRBJ2-3; TRBD1 might be the D (5 bases). The CDR3 spells CASRNRLSTDTQYF. In nucleotides, the CDR3 is TGCGCCAGCCGCAACAGGCTTAGCACAGATACGCAGTATTTT.